Below, 7 T cell receptor beta chains from the same sample are listed, as sequenced in a study of cytomegalovirus exposure and HLA in healthy donors. The PCR contained 60 Vbeta and 13 Jbeta primers. Clones were sequenced by immunoSEQ multiplex PCR, and TCRdb holds only the in-frame ones, with some missing. Altogether about 120,000 clones are present, 75% to 85% being singletons, with the ten largest covering approximately 8.8%. The sequenced material came from PBMCs. All receptors come from a female donor in good health and CMV-seropositive.

The rearrangement uses TRBV27 and TRBJ2-3; tentative D call: TRBD1 (5 bases). V was pared by 11 bases and J by 3 bases, with 15 bases between. There are 13 residues in the CDR3. CDR1 is MNHEY, CDR2 SMNVEV, per germline (reference sequence). The CDR3: CASNRAGTDTQYF. The CDR3 DNA is TGTGCCTCCAATAGGGCAGGGACAGATACGCAGTATTTT.

This chain connects TRBV4-1 to TRBJ1-6; D is undetermined. The CDR3 sequence is 15 residues long. Germline V gene sequence: CDR1 MGHRA, CDR2 YSYEKL. Trimming removed 0 bases from V and 8 bases from J, with 11 bases in between. The CDR3 region has the DNA TGCGCCAGCAGCCAAGATAAAGTAGATTATTCACCCCTCCACTTT. This sequence encodes CASSQDKVDYSPLHF.

The V and J genes are TRBV9 and TRBJ2-3, with TRBD2 matching 8 bases. Losses at the gene ends were 0 bases for V and 2 bases for J; bases not matched to a gene: 5. The V gene's germline CDR1 is SGDLS and CDR2 YYNGEE. The CDR3 length is 16 residues. The CDR3 reads CASSVVASGHTDTQYF. For the CDR3, the DNA is TGTGCCAGCAGCGTAGTGGCTAGCGGGCACACAGATACGCAGTATTTT.

CDR3 protein: CASSQDRGQREAFF. The CDR3 DNA is TGTGCCAGCAGCCAAGATCGGGGACAGAGAGAAGCTTTCTTT. The genes are TRBV4-2 and TRBJ1-1; 7 nucleotides match TRBD1. CDR1 is LGHNA and CDR2 is YNFKEQ in the germline V gene. V shed 0 bases and J 8 bases; nucleotides not matched to a gene: 6. This CDR3 spans 14 amino acids.

V gene TRBV7-2 combines with J gene TRBJ2-7; 8 bases map to TRBD2. V lost 4 bases to trimming and J lost 7 bases; unmatched junction nucleotides: 9. This CDR3 has 14 residues. Germline CDR1 SGHTA, CDR2 FQGNSA. CDR3 residues: CASSYGGGLGEQYF. CDR3 bases: TGTGCCAGCAGCTATGGCGGGGGGTTGGGGGAGCAGTACTTC.

The V gene is TRBV7-9, the J gene TRBJ1-5; 7 nucleotides align to TRBD1. Germline values: CDR1 SEHNR, CDR2 FQNEAQ (reference sequence). V lost 5 bases to trimming and J lost 10 bases; unmatched junction nucleotides: 8. The CDR3 length is 13 residues. CDR3 in amino acids: CASSMGQPEPQHF. The CDR3 DNA follows: TGTGCCAGCAGCATGGGACAGCCTGAACCCCAGCATTTT.

J is TRBJ1-2 and V is TRBV18; the D gene is possibly TRBD1 (6 bases). Germline CDR1 and CDR2: KGHSH and LQKENI. The CDR3 has 13 residues. With 3 bases removed from V and 1 base from J, the gap between germline ends came to 6 bases. The DNA for the CDR3 is TGTGCCAGCTCACCGGACAGTAACTATGGCTACACCTTC. Translation gives CASSPDSNYGYTF.